This entry lists 14 T cell receptor beta chains sequenced from one sample in a study of blood T cell repertoires in COVID-19. TCRdb's table, derived via immunoSEQ multiplex PCR, lists solely in-frame clones and lacks some. The data contain about 140,000 clones, more than 65% of them singletons. Sequencing used peripheral blood. Receptor source: a woman aged 60-75 years with acute or convalescent COVID-19.

This clone was detected only a few times. CDR3 in DNA: TGTGCCAGTAGTATTTATGGGACTAGCGGGAGGGTTCAAGAGACCCAGTACTTC. The encoded protein is CASSIYGTSGRVQETQYF. The chain joins TRBV19 to TRBJ2-5; 16 bases match TRBD2. From germline, CDR1 is LNHDA and CDR2 SQIVND (reference sequence). The V segment lost 3 bases and the J segment 2 bases; nucleotides outside the gene matches: 6. The CDR3 sequence is 18 residues long.

The rearrangement joins TRBV11-2 to TRBJ2-5; D may be TRBD2 (6 bases). V was cut by 8 bases and J by 5 bases, with 24 bases left in between. This CDR3 is 16 amino acids long. Germline V lookup: CDR1 SGHAT, CDR2 FQNNGV. CDR3 nucleotide sequence: TGTGCCAGCGGGGCGGGATTTCCCCTCAGTGTGGAGACCCAGTACTTC. Amino acids: CASGAGFPLSVETQYF.

This clone was seen just once. This chain uses TRBV28 with TRBJ1-2, with no clear D. From germline, CDR1 is MDHEN and CDR2 SYDVKM. The CDR3 loop spans 15 amino acids. Trimming cost V 5 bases and J 4 bases, with 17 bases left between them. The CDR3: CASSLPTRGSYGYTF. The DNA of the CDR3 is TGTGCCAGCAGTCTCCCCACACGGGGATCCTATGGCTACACCTTC.

V usage is TRBV9 and J usage is TRBJ2-1; 8 nucleotides line up with TRBD2. Germline V CDR1 and CDR2: SGDLS, YYNGEE. The CDR3 consists of 15 residues. V lost 2 bases and J lost 4; bases outside the gene matches: 5. In DNA, the CDR3 is TGTGCCAGCAGCGTTCTCAGCGGGAGTTACAATGAGCAGTTCTTC. This codes for CASSVLSGSYNEQFF.

This chain links TRBV28 with TRBJ2-7, with a tentative D call TRBD1 (5 bases). V was trimmed by 3 bases and J by 1 base, leaving 13 bases between them. The CDR3 runs to 15 residues. Germline V gives CDR1 MDHEN, CDR2 SYDVKM. Here the CDR3 reads CASSFVQGRSYEQYF. CDR3 bases: TGTGCCAGCAGTTTTGTCCAGGGAAGGTCCTACGAGCAGTACTTC.

The chain is built from TRBV5-4 and TRBJ1-2, with 8 bases aligning to TRBD1. J was trimmed by 4 bases and V by 5 bases; bases with no gene match: 4. There are 13 residues in the CDR3. Germline V gene data show CDR1 as SGHNT and CDR2 as YYREEE (reference sequence). CDR3 in amino acids: CASRVGTGYGYTF. The DNA for the CDR3 is TGTGCCAGCAGGGTTGGGACAGGCTATGGCTACACCTTC. The whole variable domain, filled in from reference TRBV5-4 and TRBJ1-2, reads ETGVTQSPTHLIKTRGQQVTLRCSSQSGHNTVSWYQQALGQGPQFIFQYYREEENGRGNFPPRFSGLQFPNYSSELNVNALELDDSALYLCASRVGTGYGYTFGSGTRLTVV.

The V gene is TRBV28, the J gene TRBJ2-7, with 11 bases identical to TRBD1. Germline V gives CDR1 MDHEN, CDR2 SYDVKM. CDR3 length: 15 residues. Losses at the gene ends were 4 bases for V and 4 bases for J; bases not matched to a gene: 6. The CDR3 loop is CASSSSGTGGYEQYF. The CDR3 DNA reads TGTGCCAGCAGTTCAAGCGGGACAGGGGGTTACGAGCAGTACTTC.

The V call is TRBV6-2 or TRBV6-3, the J call TRBJ2-7; 11 bases agree with TRBD1. CDR1 MNHEY and CDR2 SVGEGT come from the germline V gene. Trimming removed 5 bases from V and 7 bases from J; junction bases left unmatched: 10. CDR3 length equals 15 residues. The CDR3 sequence: CASSLPGQGDTEQYF. CDR3 in DNA: TGTGCCAGCAGTCTACCGGGACAGGGGGATACGGAGCAGTACTTC.

This clone has only one observation. This chain links TRBV2 with TRBJ2-1; 7 bases fit TRBD1. Germline lookup yields CDR1 SNHLY and CDR2 FYNNEI. The V segment lost 6 bases and the J segment 5 bases; nucleotides outside the gene matches: 13. The CDR3 is made up of 16 amino acids. CDR3: CASRYLRDRLDNEQFF. As DNA, the CDR3 is TGTGCCAGCAGATACCTCCGGGACAGACTTGACAATGAGCAGTTCTTC.

This clone was observed a single time. This chain connects TRBV5-6 to TRBJ1-1, with D unclear. The CDR3 covers 13 residues. The germline V and J ends were trimmed by 4 bases and 6 bases, with 13 bases remaining between them. Germline V gene sequence: CDR1 SGHDT, CDR2 YYEEEE. The CDR3 coding sequence is TGTGCCAGCAGCCCCTTGATGGGCGCTGAAGCTTTCTTT. It translates to CASSPLMGAEAFF.

This sequence joins TRBV11-2 and TRBJ2-7, with 9 bases lining up with TRBD1. The CDR3 contains 15 residues. J lost 2 bases, V lost 4 bases, and 6 bases had no gene match. Per the germline V gene, CDR1 is SGHAT and CDR2 is FQNNGV. CDR3 in amino acids: CASSYNRGLTYEQYF. The CDR3 bases are TGTGCCAGCAGCTACAACAGGGGGCTGACCTACGAGCAGTACTTC.

The DNA for the CDR3 is TGTGCCAGCAGCTTGTTGGGCCAGGGGGATGGCTACACCTTC. Amino acid sequence: CASSLLGQGDGYTF. The genes are TRBV5-5 and TRBJ1-2, with 7 bases matching TRBD1. The CDR3 is made up of 14 amino acids. CDR1 SGHKS and CDR2 YYEKEE come from the germline V gene (reference sequence). Germline trimming cut 1 base from V and 6 bases from J; bases unmatched to any gene: 6. The full variable domain, its missing parts supplied by reference TRBV5-5 and TRBJ1-2, is DAGVTQSPTHLIKTRGQQVTLRCSPISGHKSVSWYQQVLGQGPQFIFQYYEKEERGRGNFPDRFSARQFPNYSSELNVNALLLGDSALYLCASSLLGQGDGYTFGSGTRLTVV.

The chain has TRBV29-1 and TRBJ2-2; D not resolved. V was clipped by 4 bases and J by 1 base, with 10 bases between them. Per the germline V gene, CDR1 is SQVTM and CDR2 is ANQGSEA. The CDR3 spans 14 residues. CDR3 in amino acids: CSVVSTRNTGELFF. Written as DNA, the CDR3 is TGCAGCGTTGTAAGCACTCGGAACACCGGGGAGCTGTTTTTT.

This rearrangement joins TRBV24-1 to TRBJ2-7; perhaps TRBD1 as D (7 bases). CDR1 and CDR2 from the germline V gene are KGHDR and SFDVKD. V lost 4 bases and J lost 3, with 15 bases in between. The CDR3 length is 15 residues. The CDR3 spells CATSEEGQTNYEQYF. Written as DNA, the CDR3 is TGTGCCACCAGTGAGGAGGGACAGACAAACTACGAGCAGTACTTC.